This T cell receptor (beta chain) was found in a study of cytomegalovirus exposure and HLA in healthy donors. Trimming pared 2 bases from V and 6 bases from J, leaving 18 bases between. The CDR3 loop spans 16 amino acids. In germline, CDR1 is SGHTA, CDR2 FQGNSA. Researchers ran the PCR with 60 Vbeta and 13 Jbeta primers. The data were produced by immunoSEQ multiplex PCR, yet TCRdb's version contains in-frame clones alone and is incomplete. The sample carries 150,000 to 200,000 clones, approximately 80% recorded once. Regarding the study as a whole: As was reported, the HLA-A and HLA-B alleles of most subjects were accurately predicted from TCR beta sequences. It was likely that a cluster of highly shared sequence variants was a sequencing artifact.

In regard to this clone: The antigen is unknown.

The receptor was derived from a woman aged 40 to 50 in good health and CMV-seropositive. The chain uses TRBV7-2 and TRBJ2-3; maybe TRBD2 (7 bases). The sequenced sample was PBMCs. The CDR3 DNA sequence: TGTGCCAGCAGCTTAAACGCGGGGGCCACGATGGATACGCAGTATTTT. Protein sequence: CASSLNAGATMDTQYF.